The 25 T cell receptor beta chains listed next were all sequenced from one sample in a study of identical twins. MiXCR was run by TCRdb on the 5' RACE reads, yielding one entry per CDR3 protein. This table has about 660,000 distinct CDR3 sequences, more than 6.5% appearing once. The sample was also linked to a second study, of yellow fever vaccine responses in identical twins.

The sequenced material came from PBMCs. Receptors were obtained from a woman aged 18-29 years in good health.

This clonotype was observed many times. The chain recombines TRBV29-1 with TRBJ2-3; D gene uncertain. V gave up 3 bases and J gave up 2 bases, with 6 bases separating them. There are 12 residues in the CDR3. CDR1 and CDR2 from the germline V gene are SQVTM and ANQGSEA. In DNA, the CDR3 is TGCAGCGTTGACGGCTCCACAGATACGCAGTATTTT. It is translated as CSVDGSTDTQYF.

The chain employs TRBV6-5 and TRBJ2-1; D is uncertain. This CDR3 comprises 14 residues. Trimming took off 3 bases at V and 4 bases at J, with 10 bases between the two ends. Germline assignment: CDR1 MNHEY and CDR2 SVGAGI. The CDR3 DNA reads TGTGCCAGCAGTTATGGACGAGAGTACAATGAGCAGTTCTTC. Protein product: CASSYGREYNEQFF.

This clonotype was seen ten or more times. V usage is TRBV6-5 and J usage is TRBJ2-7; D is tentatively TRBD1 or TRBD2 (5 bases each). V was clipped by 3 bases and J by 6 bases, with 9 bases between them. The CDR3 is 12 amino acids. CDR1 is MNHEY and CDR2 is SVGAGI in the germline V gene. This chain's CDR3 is CASSYSGSEQYF. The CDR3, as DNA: TGTGCCAGCAGTTATTCAGGGAGCGAGCAGTACTTC.

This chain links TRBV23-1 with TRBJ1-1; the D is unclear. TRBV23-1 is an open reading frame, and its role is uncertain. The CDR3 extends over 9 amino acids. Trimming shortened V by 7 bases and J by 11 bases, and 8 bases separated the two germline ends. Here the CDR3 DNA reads TGCGCCAGCACCCCTGGGGCTTTCTTT. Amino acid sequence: CASTPGAFF.

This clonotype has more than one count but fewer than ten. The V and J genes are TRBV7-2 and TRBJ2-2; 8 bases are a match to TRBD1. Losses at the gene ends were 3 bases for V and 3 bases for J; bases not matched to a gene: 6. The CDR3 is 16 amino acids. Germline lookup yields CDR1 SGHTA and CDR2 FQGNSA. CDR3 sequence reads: CASSFRTGSHTGELFF. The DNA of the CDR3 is TGTGCCAGCAGCTTTCGGACAGGGAGTCACACCGGGGAGCTGTTTTTT.

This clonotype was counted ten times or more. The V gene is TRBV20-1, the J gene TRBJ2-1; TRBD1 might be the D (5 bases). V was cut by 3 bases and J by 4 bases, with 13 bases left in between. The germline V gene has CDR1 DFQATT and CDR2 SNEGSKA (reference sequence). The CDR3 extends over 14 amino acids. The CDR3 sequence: CSASEGAEYNEQFF. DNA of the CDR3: TGCAGTGCTAGCGAAGGGGCGGAGTACAATGAGCAGTTCTTC.

The CDR3 loop reads CASSLTRTYEAFF. The CDR3 bases are TGTGCCAGCAGCTTAACACGGACATACGAAGCTTTCTTT. The chain links TRBV7-9 to TRBJ1-1; D may be TRBD1 (5 bases). Per germline, CDR1 SEHNR and CDR2 FQNEAQ (reference sequence). The CDR3 is 13 amino acids. V was clipped by 2 bases and J by 8 bases, with 12 bases between them.

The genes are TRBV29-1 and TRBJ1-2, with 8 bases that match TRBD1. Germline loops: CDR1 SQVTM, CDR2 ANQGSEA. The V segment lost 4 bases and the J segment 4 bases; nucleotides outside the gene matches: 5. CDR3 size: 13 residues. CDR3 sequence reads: CSVATGEGYGYTF. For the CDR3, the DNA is TGCAGCGTTGCGACAGGGGAAGGCTATGGCTACACCTTC.

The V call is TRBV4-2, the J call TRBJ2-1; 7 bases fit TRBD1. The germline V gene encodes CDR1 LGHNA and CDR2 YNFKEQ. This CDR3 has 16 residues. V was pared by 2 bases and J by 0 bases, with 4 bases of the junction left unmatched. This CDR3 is CASSQPTGFSYNEQFF. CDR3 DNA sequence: TGTGCCAGCAGCCAACCGACAGGGTTCTCCTACAATGAGCAGTTCTTC.

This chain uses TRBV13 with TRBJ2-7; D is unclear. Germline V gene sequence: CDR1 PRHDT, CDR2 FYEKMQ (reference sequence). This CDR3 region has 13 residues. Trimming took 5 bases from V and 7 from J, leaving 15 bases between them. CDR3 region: CASSGPGVVEQYF. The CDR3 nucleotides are TGTGCCAGCAGCGGGCCGGGCGTCGTGGAGCAGTACTTC.

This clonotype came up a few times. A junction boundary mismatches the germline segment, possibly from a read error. The CDR3 DNA reads TGTGCCAGCAGTCCACTGGGACTTTATAATTCGCCCCTCCACTTT. This codes for CASSPLGLYNSPLHF. This sequence joins TRBV27 and TRBJ1-6; a possible D gene is TRBD1 (5 bases). The CDR3 totals 15 residues. Germline assignment: CDR1 MNHEY and CDR2 SMNVEV (reference sequence).

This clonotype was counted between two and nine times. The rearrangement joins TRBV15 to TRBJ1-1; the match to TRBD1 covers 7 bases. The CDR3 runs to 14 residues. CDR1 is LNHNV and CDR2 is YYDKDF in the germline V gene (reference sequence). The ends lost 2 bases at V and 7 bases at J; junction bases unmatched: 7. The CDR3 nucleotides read TGTGCCACCAGCAGATCGGGGGACAGCTATGAAGCTTTCTTT. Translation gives CATSRSGDSYEAFF.

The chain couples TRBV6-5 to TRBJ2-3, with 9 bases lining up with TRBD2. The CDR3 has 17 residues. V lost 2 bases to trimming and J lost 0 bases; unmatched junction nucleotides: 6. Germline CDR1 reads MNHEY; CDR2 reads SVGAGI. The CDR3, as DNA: TGTGCCAGCAGTTACGGGGGAAGCGGGGGGAGCACAGATACGCAGTATTTT. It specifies CASSYGGSGGSTDTQYF.

The CDR3 sequence is CASSQGDYAKNIQYF. The DNA of the CDR3 is TGTGCCAGCAGCCAAGGCGACTACGCCAAAAACATTCAGTACTTC. The chain links TRBV3-1 to TRBJ2-4, with D possibly matching TRBD2 (5 bases). Germline CDR1 and CDR2: LGHDT and YNNKEL (reference sequence). The CDR3 covers 15 residues. The germline V and J ends were trimmed by 1 base and 1 base, with 8 bases remaining between them.

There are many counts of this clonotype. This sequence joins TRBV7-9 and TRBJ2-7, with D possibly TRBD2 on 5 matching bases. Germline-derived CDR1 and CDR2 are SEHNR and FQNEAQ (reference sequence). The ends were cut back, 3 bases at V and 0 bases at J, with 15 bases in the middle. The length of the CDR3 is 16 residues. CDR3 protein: CASSLRTQLSSYEQYF. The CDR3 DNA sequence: TGTGCCAGCAGCTTGCGGACTCAATTAAGCTCCTACGAGCAGTACTTC.

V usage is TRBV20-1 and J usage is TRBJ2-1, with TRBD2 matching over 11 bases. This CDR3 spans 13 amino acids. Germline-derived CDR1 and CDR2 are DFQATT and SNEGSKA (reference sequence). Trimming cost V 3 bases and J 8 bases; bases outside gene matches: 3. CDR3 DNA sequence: TGCAGTGCTAGGGCTAGCGGGAGGTATGAGCAGTTCTTC. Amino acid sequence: CSARASGRYEQFF.

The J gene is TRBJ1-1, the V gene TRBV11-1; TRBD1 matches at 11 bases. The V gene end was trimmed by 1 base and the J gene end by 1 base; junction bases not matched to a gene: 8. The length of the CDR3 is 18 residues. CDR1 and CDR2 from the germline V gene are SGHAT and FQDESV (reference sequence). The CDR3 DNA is TGTGCCAGCAGCTTAGGGACAGGGGGCATTAGGAGGAACACTGAAGCTTTCTTT. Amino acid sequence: CASSLGTGGIRRNTEAFF.

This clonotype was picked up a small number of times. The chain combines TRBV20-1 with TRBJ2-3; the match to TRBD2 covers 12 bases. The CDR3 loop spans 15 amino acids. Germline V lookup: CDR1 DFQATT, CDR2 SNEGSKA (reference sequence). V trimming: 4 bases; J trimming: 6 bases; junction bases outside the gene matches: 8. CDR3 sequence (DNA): TGCAGTGCTACTAGCGGGGGGGCCTGGCGGGATACGCAGTATTTT. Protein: CSATSGGAWRDTQYF.

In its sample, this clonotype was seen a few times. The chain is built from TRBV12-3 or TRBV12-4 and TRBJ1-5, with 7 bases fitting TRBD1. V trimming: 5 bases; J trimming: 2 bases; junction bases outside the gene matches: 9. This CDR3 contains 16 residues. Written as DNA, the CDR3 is TGTGCCAGCAGTCCCTACAGGGGTGAGGGCAATCAGCCCCAGCATTTT. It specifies CASSPYRGEGNQPQHF.

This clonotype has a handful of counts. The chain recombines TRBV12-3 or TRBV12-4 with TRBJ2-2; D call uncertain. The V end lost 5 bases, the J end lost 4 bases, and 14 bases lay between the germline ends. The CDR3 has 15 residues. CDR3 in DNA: TGTGCCAGCAGTCCCCGCCCAGATATCACCGGGGAGCTGTTTTTT. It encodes CASSPRPDITGELFF.

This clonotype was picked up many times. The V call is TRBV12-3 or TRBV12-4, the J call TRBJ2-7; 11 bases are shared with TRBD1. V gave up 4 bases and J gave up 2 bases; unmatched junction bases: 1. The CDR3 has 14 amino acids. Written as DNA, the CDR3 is TGTGCCAGCAGTTGGACAGGGGGCGCCTACGAGCAGTACTTC. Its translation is CASSWTGGAYEQYF.

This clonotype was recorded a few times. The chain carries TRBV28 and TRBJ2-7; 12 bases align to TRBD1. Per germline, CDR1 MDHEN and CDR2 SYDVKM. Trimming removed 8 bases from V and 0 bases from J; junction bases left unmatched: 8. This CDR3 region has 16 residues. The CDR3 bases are TGTGCCAGCGGGGACAGGGGGCAAGTCGGCTCCTACGAGCAGTACTTC. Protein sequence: CASGDRGQVGSYEQYF.

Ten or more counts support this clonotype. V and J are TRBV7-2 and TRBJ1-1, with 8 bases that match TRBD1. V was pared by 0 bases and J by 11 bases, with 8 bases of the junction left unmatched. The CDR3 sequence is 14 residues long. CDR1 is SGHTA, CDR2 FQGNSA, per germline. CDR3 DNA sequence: TGTGCCAGCAGCTTAGCCGGGACAGGATCATGGGCTTTCTTT. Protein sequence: CASSLAGTGSWAFF.

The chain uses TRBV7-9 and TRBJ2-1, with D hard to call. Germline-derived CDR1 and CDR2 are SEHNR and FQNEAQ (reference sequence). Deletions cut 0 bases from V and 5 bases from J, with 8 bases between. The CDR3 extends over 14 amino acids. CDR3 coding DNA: TGTGCCAGCAGCTTAGCCCTAGAAGACAATGAGCAGTTCTTC. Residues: CASSLALEDNEQFF.

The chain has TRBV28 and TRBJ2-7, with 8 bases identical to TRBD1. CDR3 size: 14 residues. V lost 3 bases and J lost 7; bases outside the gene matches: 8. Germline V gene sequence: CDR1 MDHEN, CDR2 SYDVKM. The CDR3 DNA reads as TGTGCCAGCAGTTTCGCCGGACAGGGCGGGGAGCAGTACTTC. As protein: CASSFAGQGGEQYF.